This T cell receptor (beta chain) was sequenced in a study of blood T cell repertoires in COVID-19. Study as a whole: COVID-19 samples, acute and convalescent, were from the United States, Italy and Spain. T cells, B-cell-depleted T cells, or PBMCs supplied cDNA or gDNA.

In the original workflow: Reference gene primer amplification gave estimated nucleated cell counts. The data were produced by immunoSEQ multiplex PCR, yet TCRdb's version contains in-frame clones alone and is incomplete. From that table come the V and J calls and clone size; the DNA was used to work out D and trimming. The sample includes a few hundred thousand clones, more than 70% of them seen just once. The CDR3 is made up of 11 amino acids. Trimming took off 4 bases at V and 5 bases at J, with 7 bases between the two ends. The germline gives CDR1 SGHRS, CDR2 YFSETQ. The sequence came from a woman between 18 and 29 years old with acute or convalescent COVID-19. Sequencing was carried out using peripheral blood. This chain links TRBV5-1 with TRBJ2-7; the D gene is possibly TRBD1 (5 bases). This chain's CDR3 is CASSVDNEQYF. The DNA of the CDR3 is TGCGCCAGCAGCGTGGACAACGAGCAGTACTTC. Complete variable domain (other parts from reference TRBV5-1 and TRBJ2-7): KAGVTQTPRYLIKTRGQQVTLSCSPISGHRSVSWYQQTPGQGLQFLFEYFSETQRNKGNFPGRFSGRQFSNSRSEMNVSTLELGDSALYLCASSVDNEQYFGPGTRLTVT.